This T cell receptor (beta chain) was documented in a study of blood T cell repertoires in COVID-19. Study information: Both acute and convalescent COVID-19 samples were obtained from the United States, Italy and Spain.

The CDR3 is made up of 13 amino acids. Trimming took 4 bases from V and 8 from J, leaving 13 bases between them. CDR1 is SGHRS and CDR2 is YFSETQ in the germline V gene. The data were produced by immunoSEQ multiplex PCR, yet TCRdb's version contains in-frame clones alone and is incomplete. Here the sample spans some 270,000 clones, just under 90% being singletons. The receptor's source is a woman younger than 45 with acute COVID-19. The chain combines TRBV5-1 with TRBJ2-1; D perhaps matches TRBD2 (6 bases). What was sequenced was PBMCs or T cells enriched from blood (not recorded which). The CDR3 loop reads CASSPGTLYEQFF. The CDR3 coding sequence is TGCGCCAGCAGCCCCGGGACTCTATATGAGCAGTTCTTC. Filled out from reference TRBV5-1 and TRBJ2-1, the complete variable domain reads KAGVTQTPRYLIKTRGQQVTLSCSPISGHRSVSWYQQTPGQGLQFLFEYFSETQRNKGNFPGRFSGRQFSNSRSEMNVSTLELGDSALYLCASSPGTLYEQFFGPGTRLTVL.